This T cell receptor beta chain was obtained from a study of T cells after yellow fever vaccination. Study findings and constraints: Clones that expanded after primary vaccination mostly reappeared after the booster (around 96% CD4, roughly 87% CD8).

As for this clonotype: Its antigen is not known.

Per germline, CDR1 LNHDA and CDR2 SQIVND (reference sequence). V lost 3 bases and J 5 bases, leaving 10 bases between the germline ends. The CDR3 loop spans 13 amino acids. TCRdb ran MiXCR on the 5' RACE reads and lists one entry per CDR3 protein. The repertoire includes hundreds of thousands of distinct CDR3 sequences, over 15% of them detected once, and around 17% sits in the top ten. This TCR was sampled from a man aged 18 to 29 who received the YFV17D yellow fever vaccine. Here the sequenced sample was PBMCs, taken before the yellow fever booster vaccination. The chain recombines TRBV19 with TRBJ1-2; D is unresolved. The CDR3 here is CASSIGRNYGYTF. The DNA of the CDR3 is TGTGCCAGTAGTATTGGCCGGAATTATGGCTACACCTTC. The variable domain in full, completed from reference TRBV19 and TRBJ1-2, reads DGGITQSPKYLFRKEGQNVTLSCEQNLNHDAMYWYRQDPGQGLRLIYYSQIVNDFQKGDIAEGYSVSREKKESFPLTVTSAQKNPTAFYLCASSIGRNYGYTFGSGTRLTVV.